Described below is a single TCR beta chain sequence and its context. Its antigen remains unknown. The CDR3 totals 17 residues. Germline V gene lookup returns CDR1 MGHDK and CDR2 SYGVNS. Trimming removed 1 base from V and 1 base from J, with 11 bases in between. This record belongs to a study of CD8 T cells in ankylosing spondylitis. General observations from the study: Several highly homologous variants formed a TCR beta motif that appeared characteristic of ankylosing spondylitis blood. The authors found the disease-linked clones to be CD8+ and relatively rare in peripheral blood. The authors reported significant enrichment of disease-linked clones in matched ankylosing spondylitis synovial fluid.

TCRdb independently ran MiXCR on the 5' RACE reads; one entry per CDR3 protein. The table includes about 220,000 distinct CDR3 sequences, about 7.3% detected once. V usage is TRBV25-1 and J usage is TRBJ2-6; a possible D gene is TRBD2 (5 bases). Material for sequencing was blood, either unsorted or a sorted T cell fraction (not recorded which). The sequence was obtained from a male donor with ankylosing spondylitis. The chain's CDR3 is CASSEFGLSSGANVLTF. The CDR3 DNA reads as TGTGCCAGCAGTGAATTCGGACTCTCGTCTGGGGCCAACGTCCTGACTTTC. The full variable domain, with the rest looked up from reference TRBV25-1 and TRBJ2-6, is EADIYQTPRYLVIGTGKKITLECSQTMGHDKMYWYQQDPGMELHLIHYSYGVNSTEKGDLSSESTVSRIRTEHFPLTLESARPSHTSQYLCASSEFGLSSGANVLTFGAGSRLTVL.